This TCR beta chain was captured by sequencing in a study of identical twins. The CDR3 covers 14 residues. V dropped 7 bases and J dropped 2 bases, with 12 bases sitting between them. Per germline, CDR1 KGHDR and CDR2 SFDVKD. It was template switching that added a universal primer site, and there were unique molecular identifiers on the cDNA. One entry per CDR3 protein results from TCRdb running MiXCR on the 5' RACE reads. The profile covers roughly 690,000 distinct CDR3 sequences, with approximately 21% appearing a single time and about 4.3% taken by the ten largest. A remark on this clonotype: Its antigen is not identified.

Study-level results: Memory repertoires lacked the insertion deficit that abundant cord blood beta clonotypes showed.

Healthy Caucasians were all of the donors. This sample also belongs to another study, concerning T cells expressing NK-cell markers. That source reports: From sorted CD3+CD56+NKG2C+, CD3+CD56+NKG2C- and CD3+CD56-NKG2C+ T cells came the TCR beta repertoires.

The V gene is TRBV24-1, the J gene TRBJ2-3; D possibly matches TRBD1 or TRBD2 (5 bases each). Sequenced material: PBMCs. The sequence came from a woman aged 18-35 years in good health. In nucleotides, the CDR3 is TGTGCCACCAGCGAGACAGCGGCCACAGATACGCAGTATTTT. Translation gives CATSETAATDTQYF.